These T cell receptor beta chains were read from a single sample in a study of metastatic and nonmetastatic thyroid tumors. MiXCR re-clonotyped the PCR reads for TCRdb. In the table there are 20,000 to 25,000 clones, around 20% of which are singletons. The sample taken for sequencing was blood. Source of these receptors: a female donor with papillary thyroid cancer or a benign thyroid nodule (not recorded which). Some clones in this sample may be carry-over from other donors' samples. CDR3s include the opening cysteine and the closing phenylalanine or tryptophan. Each record gives: V gene, J gene, clone size, D gene, CDR3 length, CDR3 protein, CDR3 DNA. A D gene is named only where the DNA matches it firmly. For some rows the clone size is stated as once, few or many, or as a class when expanded; others skip it.

TRBV27,TRBJ2-7,medium-sized,TRBD2,16,CASKVAGGSSSYEQYF,TGTGCCAGCAAAGTAGCGGGAGGTTCGAGCTCCTACGAGCAGTACTTC
TRBV7-9,TRBJ1-1,many,.,13,CASSRPAGLEAFF,TGTGCCAGCAGCCGCCCGGCGGGCCTCGAAGCTTTCTTT
TRBV11-2,TRBJ2-3,many,TRBD1,15,CASSTADRAADTQYF,TGTGCCAGCAGCACCGCGGACAGGGCTGCAGATACGCAGTATTTT
TRBV28,TRBJ1-3,few,.,12,CAISLNPGPPNF,TGTGCCATCAGTTTAAATCCCGGGCCTCCGAATTTT
TRBV29-1,TRBJ2-5,many,TRBD1,12,CSVLGGSETQYF,TGCAGCGTTTTAGGGGGCTCGGAGACCCAGTACTTC
TRBV9,TRBJ1-3,many,.,15,CASSVGGLSGNTIYF,TGTGCCAGCAGCGTAGGAGGTCTCTCTGGAAACACCATATATTTT
TRBV6-2/TRBV6-3,TRBJ1-1,many,.,14,CASSLGRGGTEAFF,TGTGCCAGCAGTCTAGGCAGGGGAGGAACTGAAGCTTTCTTT
TRBV6-1,TRBJ2-5,.,.,15,CASSPSNTKAETQYF,TGTGCCAGCAGCCCTAGCAACACTAAGGCGGAGACCCAGTACTTC
TRBV7-9,TRBJ1-1,many,.,14,CASSTGAGGTEAFF,TGTGCCAGCAGCACTGGGGCGGGGGGCACTGAAGCTTTCTTT
TRBV15,TRBJ2-3,few,.,15,CATSRGQRYTGTQYF,TGTGCCACCAGCAGAGGGCAGAGGTACACAGGTACGCAGTATTTT
TRBV30,TRBJ1-3,medium-sized,.,13,CAWAGPSGNTIYF,TGTGCCTGGGCAGGGCCATCTGGAAACACCATATATTTT
TRBV14,TRBJ2-7,many,.,13,CASSAVGSYEQYF,TGTGCCAGCTCCGCGGTCGGGTCCTACGAGCAGTACTTC
TRBV15,TRBJ2-5,many,TRBD1,15,CATSRLGQGGETQYF,TGTGCCACCAGCAGACTGGGACAGGGAGGAGAGACCCAGTACTTC
TRBV2,TRBJ2-1,many,.,13,CASSEAPRVRQFF,TGTGCCAGCAGTGAAGCGCCAAGAGTCCGGCAGTTCTTC
TRBV10-1,TRBJ2-7,few,.,15,CASSEEPDPSSEQYF,TGCGCCAGCAGTGAAGAACCAGACCCTTCGTCCGAGCAGTACTTC
TRBV3-1,TRBJ2-6,many,.,13,CASSHTGANVLTF,TGTGCCAGCAGCCACACAGGGGCCAACGTCCTGACTTTC
TRBV19,TRBJ2-7,medium-sized,.,14,CASRPGGIGYEQYF,TGTGCCAGTAGGCCGGGCGGGATCGGGTACGAGCAGTACTTC
TRBV30,TRBJ2-1,medium-sized,.,14,CAWSTGAGTDEQFF,TGTGCCTGGAGTACGGGAGCGGGTACGGATGAGCAGTTCTTC
TRBV6-1,TRBJ2-2,few,TRBD1,14,CASRTGQDTGELFF,TGTGCCAGCAGGACAGGGCAGGACACCGGGGAGCTGTTTTTT
TRBV30,TRBJ2-7,medium-sized,TRBD1,13,CAWSRQGTYEQYF,TGTGCCTGGAGTCGACAGGGAACCTACGAGCAGTACTTC
TRBV6-2/TRBV6-3,TRBJ2-6,.,TRBD1,19,CASSPHPGTGGHGANVLTF,TGTGCCAGCAGTCCGCACCCCGGGACAGGGGGCCACGGTGCCAACGTCCTGACTTTC
TRBV20-1,TRBJ2-5,.,.,14,CSATTSRSGETQYF,TGCAGTGCCACGACTAGTCGGAGTGGGGAGACCCAGTACTTC
TRBV2,TRBJ2-1,many,TRBD2,11,CASSTSGKLLF,TGTGCCAGCAGTACTAGCGGGAAATTGCTCTTC
TRBV6-1,TRBJ1-6,.,.,16,CASIDEGGPIRSPLHF,TGTGCCAGCATCGACGAGGGGGGCCCGATTAGGTCACCCCTCCACTTT
TRBV28,TRBJ2-7,.,.,13,CASLRPTVYEQYF,TGTGCCAGCCTACGGCCTACGGTCTACGAGCAGTACTTC
TRBV5-1,TRBJ1-1,.,TRBD1,14,CASSTGQVNTEAFF,TGCGCCAGCAGCACAGGACAGGTCAACACTGAAGCTTTCTTT
TRBV27,TRBJ2-3,many,TRBD2,18,CASSSGVDSGGDTDTQYF,TGTGCCAGCAGTTCGGGGGTTGACAGCGGGGGGGACACAGATACGCAGTATTTT
TRBV20-1,TRBJ2-1,many,TRBD2,15,CSARELAGGYNEQFF,TGCAGTGCTAGAGAACTAGCGGGGGGTTACAATGAGCAGTTCTTC
TRBV25-1,TRBJ1-5,few,.,13,CASGPSWNQPQHF,TGTGCCAGCGGGCCGTCCTGGAATCAGCCCCAGCATTTT
TRBV10-1,TRBJ2-3,few,TRBD2,14,CTTQRESLADTQYF,TGCACCACCCAGCGGGAGAGTCTGGCAGATACGCAGTATTTT
TRBV12-3/TRBV12-4,TRBJ1-6,few,TRBD1,13,CASSKDRVSPLHF,TGTGCCAGCAGTAAGGACAGGGTCTCACCCCTCCACTTT
TRBV28,TRBJ1-6,few,.,15,CASSPAVPPGSPLHF,TGCGCCAGCAGTCCGGCCGTTCCCCCGGGTTCACCCCTCCACTTT
TRBV27,TRBJ2-1,.,TRBD2,14,CASSQWTSRNEQFF,TGTGCCAGCAGTCAATGGACTAGTCGGAATGAGCAGTTCTTC
TRBV28,TRBJ1-5,many,.,14,CASLSRAHNQPQHF,TGTGCCAGCTTATCCCGGGCCCACAATCAGCCCCAGCATTTT
TRBV12-3/TRBV12-4,TRBJ1-1,many,.,17,CASNNFGTVGLNTEAFF,TGTGCCAGCAATAATTTTGGAACAGTGGGCCTGAACACTGAAGCTTTCTTT
TRBV11-3,TRBJ2-7,many,.,13,CASSSGRGYEQYF,TGTGCCAGCAGCTCCGGACGGGGCTACGAGCAGTACTTC
TRBV28,TRBJ2-7,.,.,13,CANIPIGAQEQYF,TGTGCCAACATCCCTATTGGGGCCCAGGAGCAGTACTTC
TRBV12-3/TRBV12-4,TRBJ2-2,many,.,14,CASSGRVTSGELFF,TGTGCCAGCAGTGGAAGGGTTACATCCGGGGAGCTGTTTTTT
TRBV20-1,TRBJ2-7,.,TRBD2,16,CSARDVGGGPSYEQYF,TGCAGTGCTAGAGATGTTGGGGGAGGGCCGTCGTACGAGCAGTACTTC
TRBV29-1,TRBJ2-5,many,TRBD1,13,CSVDGTGQETQYF,TGCAGCGTTGATGGGACAGGGCAAGAGACCCAGTACTTC
TRBV29-1,TRBJ1-1,.,.,15,CSVFSFRWLVTEAFF,TGCAGCGTCTTTTCCTTCAGGTGGCTGGTCACTGAAGCTTTCTTT
TRBV11-2,TRBJ1-3,many,.,16,CASSLGVGAPGNTIYF,TGTGCCAGCAGCTTAGGGGTCGGGGCACCTGGAAACACCATATATTTT
TRBV30,TRBJ1-1,.,.,13,CAWTFGGAAEAFF,TGTGCCTGGACTTTTGGGGGCGCCGCTGAAGCTTTCTTT
TRBV11-2,TRBJ2-3,many,TRBD2,16,CASSFLAGGTTDTQYF,TGTGCCAGCAGCTTCCTAGCGGGAGGTACCACAGATACGCAGTATTTT
TRBV2,TRBJ1-5,many,TRBD1,17,CASSLGQGGFSNQPQHF,TGTGCCAGCAGCCTTGGACAGGGAGGGTTCAGCAATCAGCCCCAGCATTTT
TRBV29-1,TRBJ2-7,few,TRBD1,14,CGARDRGRLYEQYF,TGCGGCGCTCGGGACAGGGGGCGCCTCTACGAGCAGTACTTC
TRBV2,TRBJ2-1,.,.,13,CASSEAPIVLQFF,TGTGCCAGCAGTGAAGCGCCAATAGTCCTGCAGTTCTTC
TRBV7-9,TRBJ2-1,many,.,12,CASSLVRNEQFF,TGTGCCAGCAGCTTAGTGCGGAATGAGCAGTTCTTC
TRBV24-1,TRBJ2-3,.,.,16,CATSDSGPPLADTQYF,TGTGCCACCAGTGATTCCGGACCCCCATTGGCAGATACGCAGTATTTT
TRBV6-1,TRBJ1-2,many,.,13,CASSPVVNYGYTF,TGTGCCAGCAGTCCAGTAGTTAATTATGGCTACACCTTC
TRBV11-2,TRBJ2-5,many,.,13,CASSLEGTETQYF,TGTGCCAGCAGCTTAGAGGGAACCGAGACCCAGTACTTC
TRBV11-2,TRBJ2-7,many,TRBD1,15,CASSLSGTGLYEQYF,TGTGCCAGCAGCCTGTCCGGGACAGGGCTCTACGAGCAGTACTTC